This T cell receptor beta chain was documented in a study of T-cell reconstitution after alpha-beta-depleted transplantation in children. Notes on the study in general: The main origin of T-cell counts and diversity one year after transplant was newly produced T cells.

Preparation of the TCRbeta library was carried out with unique molecular identifiers. TCRdb ran MiXCR on the PCR reads and lists one entry per CDR3 protein. The repertoire holds 450,000 to 600,000 distinct CDR3 sequences, with 10% to 15% as singletons. Comment on this clonotype: Its antigen is undetermined.

Germline lookup yields CDR1 SQVTM and CDR2 ANQGSEA. The CDR3 spans 13 residues. V was trimmed by 4 bases and J by 1 base, leaving 11 bases between them. The sequenced sample was PBMCs, mostly from graft donor cells, obtained 360 days after TCRalphabeta/CD19-depleted stem cell transplant. The sequence came from a male patient younger than 18 who had a stem cell transplant for acute myeloid leukemia, so the T cells may come from the graft donor. The rearrangement uses TRBV29-1 and TRBJ2-7, with TRBD2 as a possible D gene (6 bases). The CDR3 bases are TGCAGCGTTGCTCCCGGGGGTTCCTACGAGCAGTACTTC. Amino acid sequence: CSVAPGGSYEQYF.